The following is a TCR beta chain sequence with its context. Its antigen is not yet known. No much larger clone is present one base from it, and per-base qualities are unavailable. This sample is drawn from a study of cytomegalovirus exposure and HLA in healthy donors (dated by TCRdb to about 2017). As for the study more broadly: In an earlier analysis of some 610 of the donors, under 300 Gb of sequence data and about 110 million unique TCR beta sequences from 150 million to 200 million T cells were reported. Around 320 gigabases of sequencing data and tens of millions of unique TCR sequences were included in an early release covering roughly 600 HLA-typed donors. The genetic ancestry cluster associated with self-reported Caucasian donors included around four fifths of the approximately 430 genotyped donors. The study aimed to test whether signatures of past pathogen exposure could be identified by cataloging public T cell receptors. The study profiled the T cell repertoires of approximately 700 subjects by immunosequencing and related them to cytomegalovirus serostatus. Along with the roughly 700-subject first cohort, a separate validation cohort of roughly 110 different subjects was used. To predict cytomegalovirus infection status, the study combined high-throughput TCR immunosequencing, statistical association of individual TCRs with disease status, and machine learning. A later analysis re-examined previously published TCR beta repertoires from 500 to 700 donors and added high-resolution HLA genotyping to investigate patterns of TCR occurrence. Rather than using new phenotypic data, the later analysis identified candidate immune exposures from TCR beta sequences and from how often those sequences occurred across donors. To decide whether each TCR beta V gene segment behaved as functional or pseudogenic, an earlier analysis of approximately 620 of the donors relied on high-throughput TCR beta sequencing. Alongside the repertoire data, information on donor age, sex, ethnicity and CMV serostatus was compiled. A later genetic analysis used genome-wide SNP genotypes for 398 of the 666 donors, treating that subset as a discovery cohort. Every repertoire in the discovery cohort had been generated on one and the same sequencing platform. HLA typing included class I and class II loci at four-digit resolution. The number of typed donors differed by locus: about 620-640 for A, B, C, DRB1 and DQB1; approximately 540 for DQA1; approximately 610 for DPA1; and 400 to 480 for DPB1. Roughly five DR-DQ haplotypes were handled as single units for association and clustering, since linkage in the cohort was strong. Among over 350 genotyped donors of the cohort, an average of 235,054 unique TCR beta nucleotide sequences were sequenced per donor, roughly 20% of them non-productive. What the research found in general, with its limitations: In an earlier analysis of under 600 of the donors, most TCR beta V segments were observed in productive rearrangements about 90% or about 30% of the time, broadly matching IMGT annotations. In a later genetic analysis, fewer N-insertions in productive TCRs were reported among donors in an Asian-associated ancestry cluster than the roughly 700-donor mean. The authors suggested that the approach could potentially be extended to other disease states and immunological phenotypes. Because counts were too low, seventeen rarely observed V segments, including chromosome 9 orphons, were left out of the earlier analysis of approximately 500 of the donors. In this cohort, only TCR beta chains were sequenced, and detectable features were limited by the absence of alpha or paired-chain data. A later analysis found that most CMV-associated TCR beta chains appeared HLA-restricted, with HLA associations seemingly driven largely by CMV exposure. Some IMGT-functional V segments, including TRBV6-2 and TRBV6-3, could not be distinguished by the 87-base-pair reads and were therefore excluded. A further reported finding was that TCR beta sequences accurately predicted the HLA-A and HLA-B alleles for most subjects in the first cohort. Immune exposure information for the cohort was limited to CMV serostatus. At a false discovery rate of 0.05, a later analysis linked around 17,000 TCR beta sequences to specific HLA alleles. Correlated functional status among segregating V segments might be attributable to linkage disequilibrium, but an unknown experimental factor could not be ruled out. HLA typing was unavailable for some donors at each locus, so association tests used only the typed subset. A group of highly shared sequence variants was considered likely to be a technical artifact of the sequencing pipeline. A later analysis reported that several top co-occurrence clusters appeared linked to parvovirus B19, influenza, CMV and Epstein-Barr virus. In a later analysis, HLA-associated TCR beta chains were found to be more clonally expanded and to have lower generation probabilities than equally common non-associated chains. Most TCR sequences were observed very rarely across donors, whereas some public TCRs were present in many individuals. The study listed approximately 160 TCR beta chains as associated with cytomegalovirus. In a later analysis, the rate of TCR association differed among HLA loci, with DRB1 alleles having the most associated TCRs and HLA-C alleles having the fewest. The presence/absence analyses assumed that sequencing depth was roughly uniform across donors, and that assumption may not be true. Strong co-occurrence of HLA alleles, especially DR and DQ, made assigning TCR associations to individual alleles difficult. A later genetic analysis associated a missense DCLRE1C variant with V-gene and J-gene trimming of TCR beta chains, and an independent cohort replicated the association. In both the original and validation cohorts, the classifier was reported to diagnose cytomegalovirus status with high specificity and sensitivity. In vitro tests confirmed that three of the cytomegalovirus-associated TCR beta chains recognize cytomegalovirus antigens.

Receptors were amplified or captured by the immunoSEQ multiplex PCR assay. A mixture of 60 forward primers for TCR Vbeta segments and 13 reverse primers for TCR Jbeta segments was used in the multiplex PCR. A multiplex PCR assay on genomic DNA amplified the CDR3 region of rearranged TCR beta genes. On the Illumina HiSeq System, the amplified TCR beta libraries were sequenced as 87-base-pair reads. The original pipeline was this. A later analysis tallied some 79 million unique TCR beta chains across the 700 or so repertoires, and approximately 12 million of those chains were shared by two or more donors. Raw reads were error-corrected and collapsed into unique sequences by a nearest-neighbor algorithm in which closely related sequences were merged to remove PCR and sequencing errors. Alignment of CDR3 sequences to IMGT reference sequences was used to assign V, D and J gene segments. For a sequence to be retained, a match of at least six nucleotides was required to both a V gene segment and a J gene segment. Rearrangements were called productive when the CDR3 lacked stop codons and stayed in frame with V and J; all others were non-productive. CDR3 was defined by IMGT convention, running from the second conserved V-encoded cysteine to the conserved J-encoded phenylalanine. In an earlier analysis of approximately 500 of the donors, sequences lacking an unambiguous match to a single V gene segment were excluded. In an earlier analysis of about 590 of the donors, a V segment was called functional when productive rearrangements were above 56.7%, and segregating when the standard deviation between donors exceeded 5%. A statistical classification framework was developed to diagnose cytomegalovirus status using the catalog of TCR beta chain sequences. V and J gene assignment, in a later analysis, came from comparing TCR nucleotide sequences with IMGT/GENE-DB human TR gene sequences. The TCRdist pipeline was used in a later analysis to assign CDR3 sequences and most-parsimonious VDJ recombination scenarios. In a later analysis, each TCR beta chain was defined by its CDR3 amino acid sequence together with its V-gene family, and reads lacking a unique V-gene family were excluded. To address suspected cross-contamination and a sequencing artifact, a later analysis removed approximately 600 highly shared, low-generation-probability nucleotide sequences. In a later analysis, a clonal expansion index was calculated for each public chain from normalized within-repertoire ranks of inferred template counts. In a later analysis, generation probabilities were computed using a VDJ recombination model fitted to out-of-frame rearrangements, and the results were checked against IGoR. Hypergeometric tests were used in a later analysis to score TCR-TCR, TCR-HLA and TCR-CMV co-occurrence, with a repertoire-size bias correction applied to the TCR pairs. To estimate false discovery rates, a later analysis permuted the HLA or CMV assignments 20 times. In a later analysis, co-occurring TCRs were grouped using DBSCAN, with TCRdist sequence similarity added in when clustering inside HLA-allele-positive subsets. Co-occurrence clustering excluded repertoires with fewer than 30,000 or more than 120,000 public chains, plus five with anomalous nucleotide sharing. TCRdb holds this immuneACCESS table with in-frame rearrangements only. Some clones are missing; in checked studies, unresolved V genes explain under half, and the rest has no known cause. V, J and clone size reflect that table, while D and trimming were determined from the DNA. The sample table contains some 120,000 clones; only one count was recorded for over 60% of them. Less than 5% of the sample comes from the top ten.

In total, approximately 690 healthy bone marrow donors made up the cohort. At the time of sampling, all cohort members were nominally healthy, though unrecorded immune exposures were likely present. The donor was CMV seropositive and was included in the group of 250 to 350 seropositive cohort members. A peripheral blood sample was provided by each donor, and peripheral blood mononuclear cells were used for TCR beta sequencing. The Qiagen DNeasy Blood Extraction Kit was used to extract genomic DNA from the blood cell samples. CDR1 and CDR2 are drawn from the germline V gene (reference sequence): SEHNR, FQNEAQ. Trimmed from V: 4 bases; trimmed from J: 7 bases; junction bases lacking a gene match: 7. The CDR3 sequence holds 15 residues, the cysteine and phenylalanine included. Kept here is only the CDR3 DNA, which spans 45 bases and is read in frame from base 1.

The receptor comes from a man aged 60-69 years in good health and CMV-seropositive. The chain uses TRBV7-9 and TRBJ2-1; 10 junctional bases match TRBD1. The sequenced material came from PBMCs. The nucleotide sequence reads TGTGCCAGCAGCTCCGGACAGGGGGGTGTGAATGAGCAGTTCTTC. Its coded protein is CASSSGQGGVNEQFF.